This T cell receptor beta chain was recovered during a study of T-cell memory formation after mild COVID-19. Overall study findings and caveats: Of the contracting clones, CD4+ ones lay mainly in CM and EM, and CD8+ ones in EMRA.

A note on this clonotype: Antigen unknown.

5'RACE primed from the constant segment yielded TCR alpha and TCR beta cDNA libraries bearing sample barcodes and UMIs. MiXCR, applied by TCRdb to the 5' RACE reads, yields one record per CDR3 protein. The table includes hundreds of thousands of distinct CDR3 sequences, roughly 20% detected once. Between the trimmed V and J ends, which lost 5 bases and 0 bases, there was a span of 11 bases. The CDR3 runs 15 residues. In germline, CDR1 is MNHEY, CDR2 SVGAGI. The specimen sequenced was PBMCs or a T cell subset sorted from them (not recorded which). The TCR comes from an adult woman who had mild COVID-19 (a few samples of this study predate the infection). Cell type and time point are not known. This rearrangement joins TRBV6-5 to TRBJ1-5; unclear D gene. The CDR3 DNA reads as TGTGCCAGCAGTCCTCTAATGGCTAGCAATCAGCCCCAGCATTTT. Encoded protein: CASSPLMASNQPQHF.